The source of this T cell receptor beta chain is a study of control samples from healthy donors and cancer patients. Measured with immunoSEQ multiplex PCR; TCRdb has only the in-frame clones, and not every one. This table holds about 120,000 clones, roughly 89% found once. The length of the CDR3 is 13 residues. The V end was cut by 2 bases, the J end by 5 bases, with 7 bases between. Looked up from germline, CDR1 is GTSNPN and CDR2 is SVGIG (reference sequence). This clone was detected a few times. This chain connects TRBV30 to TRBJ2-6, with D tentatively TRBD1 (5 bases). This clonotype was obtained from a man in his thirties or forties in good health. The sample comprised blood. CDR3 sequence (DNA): TGTGCCTGGAGTAGGACAAGGGCCAACGTCCTGACTTTC. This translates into CAWSRTRANVLTF.